The clone carrying this TCR beta chain was seen repeatedly, ten times or more. Its specificity is not known. The sample belongs to a study of regulatory T cells in long-lasting Graves disease. About the study: Persistent Graves' disease meant over 5 years of antithyroid drugs with positive TSH receptor antibodies. The study, taken as a whole, reports: With persistent disease, TRBV28, TRBJ1-2 and TRBJ2-5 were the favored segments. Having few samples may have compromised the accuracy.

Trimming removed 1 base at V and 0 bases at J, with 13 bases between. Germline lookup yields CDR1 MDHEN and CDR2 SYDVKM. This CDR3 has 17 residues. Time point defined: persistent/refractory GD, antithyroid drugs over 5 years with positive TRAb. PBMC-derived RNA was used for the TCR library. Graves' disease diagnosis followed American Thyroid Association guidelines. Construction of TCR beta libraries relied on iRepertoire HTBI primers and on Arm-PCR targeting CDR3 regions. Via MiXCR, TCRdb re-called the multiplex PCR reads, giving one row per CDR3 protein. The sample lists around 400,000 distinct CDR3 sequences; approximately 23% were seen once.

The material was peripheral blood mononuclear cells (PBMCs), obtained when the disease was refractory, from a patient treated with antithyroid drugs. V is TRBV28 and J is TRBJ1-3, with D possibly TRBD1 on 5 matching bases. The clonotype originates from a woman in her forties with Graves disease. This CDR3 is CASSLYLAGSSGNTIYF. The CDR3 region has the DNA TGTGCCAGCAGTTTATATCTGGCAGGGAGCTCTGGAAACACCATATATTTT. Looking up the rest from reference TRBV28 and TRBJ1-3 gives the full variable domain: DVKVTQSSRYLVKRTGEKVFLECVQDMDHENMFWYRQDPGLGLRLIYFSYDVKMKEKGDIPEGYSVSREKKERFSLILESASTNQTSMYLCASSLYLAGSSGNTIYFGEGSWLTVV.